Below, one T cell receptor (beta chain) is given with its context. Its antigen specificity is not known. The input lacks base qualities; no much larger clone sits a single base away. The data originate from a study of blood T cell repertoires in COVID-19 (dated by TCRdb to the early 2020s). Regarding the research as a whole: Samples from collaborators originated in the United States, Italy and Spain and spanned both the acute and convalescent phases of COVID-19. The prospective study material was composed of cDNA or gDNA derived from T cells, B-cell-depleted T cells, or PBMCs. Subjects who had been exposed to COVID-19, were actively infected with it, or had recovered from it provided the deeply sampled blood TCRbeta repertoires that made up the dataset. The repertoires were made available in a free public database intended to serve as a resource for research on the immune response to SARS-CoV-2. Samples came from the ongoing ImmuneRACE study (first 160 participants) plus 1,254 subjects from 6 global collaborators. Nearly every sample came with metadata listing a de-identified subject ID, COVID-19 status, age in years and sex. HLA class I and class II types, where available, came from metadata supplied by the sample provider rather than from assay-based typing. General findings and caveats noted by the study authors: Clinical and demographic metadata were provided uncurated, with the amount varying by source and participant.

In the prospective study, participants were 18 to 89 years old, resided in 24 geographic areas of the United States, and were enrolled through a virtual design. To assign participants to cohorts, the prospective study relied on clinical history that participants themselves reported in a screening survey and a study questionnaire. ImmuneRACE Cohort 3 recovered participants were defined by two consecutive negative NP/OP PCR tests, healthcare professional clearance, or symptom resolution. Each participant in the prospective study had whole blood, serum and a nasopharyngeal or oropharyngeal swab collected by mobile phlebotomists. Participants in the prospective study had the option to provide additional blood draws and questionnaires over an approximately two-month period. Before DNA extraction, blood samples from the prospective study were shipped at room temperature or frozen. TCRbeta CDR3 regions were amplified from genomic DNA by means of the immunoSEQ Assay, a bias-controlled multiplex PCR. Regarding the original processing steps: The number of nucleated cells in each sample was estimated from the amplification of reference gene primers within the assay. Sequence reads were collapsed and filtered to measure the absolute abundance of every unique TCRbeta CDR3 rearrangement. Productive Simpson clonality was computed per sample as the square root of Simpson's diversity index over productive rearrangements. The table was pulled from immuneACCESS by TCRdb, which kept in-frame rearrangements only. Such tables lose some clones; where checked, under half of the loss comes from unresolved V genes, and the rest has no known cause. V and J calls and clone size follow that table, whereas D and trimming were derived from the DNA. Counted in this sample were hundreds of thousands of clones; just under 90% of them appeared once. Together, the top ten hold about a tenth of the sample.

The CDR3 covers 16 residues, taking in both the cysteine and the phenylalanine. Left in the record is the CDR3 DNA by itself, 48 bases read in frame from the first base. From V the trimming removes 3 bases and from J it removes 0 bases, while the gene matches leave 7 bases of the junction unaccounted for. Based on the germline V gene (reference sequence), the CDR1 and CDR2 sequences are SGHKS and YYEKEE. This TCR derives from a woman aged 45-65 years who had recovered from COVID-19. The chain links TRBV5-5 with TRBJ2-7, with TRBD2 matching 9 junction bases. Specimen: PBMCs or T cells enriched from blood (not recorded which). Read as DNA, the sequence is TGTGCCAGCAGCTCAGCGGGGGGCCTAAGCTCCTACGAGCAGTACTTC. It translates as CASSSAGGLSSYEQYF.